Following are 14 T cell receptor beta chains from one sample sequenced in a study of blood T cell repertoires in COVID-19. TCRdb's table, derived via immunoSEQ multiplex PCR, lists solely in-frame clones and lacks some. The sample has 80,000 to 130,000 clones; 92% are singletons. The sample was peripheral blood. Receptor source: a man between 70 and 80 years old with acute or convalescent COVID-19.

DNA for the CDR3: TGTGCCAGCAGTTTGGGCAGGGTGGGGACCTTC. This codes for CASSLGRVGTF. The genes are TRBV12-3 or TRBV12-4 and TRBJ1-2, with TRBD1 as a possible D gene (5 bases). The V gene lost 3 bases and the J gene lost 14 bases, with 13 bases spanning the gap. This CDR3 has 11 residues.

The rearrangement joins TRBV27 to TRBJ1-1; 9 bases are a match to TRBD1. This CDR3 comprises 14 residues. V shed 8 bases, J shed 0 bases, and the junction held 4 bases outside the gene matches. Germline-derived CDR1 and CDR2 are MNHEY and SMNVEV (reference sequence). The DNA for the CDR3 is TGTGCCAGCGGACAGGGGCGCATGAACACTGAAGCTTTCTTT. It specifies CASGQGRMNTEAFF.

The chain has TRBV2 and TRBJ1-1; D is possibly TRBD1 (6 bases). The germline V gene has CDR1 SNHLY and CDR2 FYNNEI. Trimming shortened V by 8 bases and J by 4 bases, and 8 bases separated the two germline ends. This CDR3 comprises 11 residues. In DNA form, the CDR3 reads TGTGCCAGCCACAGGGCCACTGAAGCTTTCTTT. Protein: CASHRATEAFF.

This chain joins TRBV6-5 and TRBJ1-2, with 10 bases aligning to TRBD1. The CDR3 extends over 14 amino acids. Trimming cost V 6 bases and J 7 bases; bases outside gene matches: 8. Germline-derived CDR1 and CDR2 are MNHEY and SVGAGI. This chain's CDR3 is CASSLMRQGAGYTF. CDR3 nucleotides: TGTGCCAGCAGCCTGATGCGACAGGGGGCTGGCTACACCTTC.

The V gene is TRBV10-3, the J gene TRBJ1-2; weak D call: TRBD1 (5 bases). Trimming took 4 bases from V and 7 from J, leaving 19 bases between them. CDR1 and CDR2 from the germline V gene are ENHRY and SYGVKD. The CDR3 extends over 15 amino acids. The CDR3 protein is CAISGPQVKGLGYTF. DNA of the CDR3: TGTGCCATCAGTGGCCCCCAGGTAAAGGGACTTGGCTACACCTTC.

The gene calls are TRBV4-1 and TRBJ2-3, with 10 positions matching TRBD2. Germline CDR1 MGHRA, CDR2 YSYEKL. This CDR3 has 15 residues. The junction had 2 bases not matched to a gene; V was cut back by 2 bases and J by 3 bases. Here the CDR3 reads CASSQLAGATDTQYF. The CDR3 nucleotides are TGCGCCAGCAGCCAACTAGCGGGGGCGACAGATACGCAGTATTTT.

V gene TRBV24-1 combines with J gene TRBJ1-3; D gene uncertain. The germline V and J ends were trimmed by 4 bases and 3 bases, with 9 bases remaining between them. The CDR3 extends over 14 amino acids. The germline V gene encodes CDR1 KGHDR and CDR2 SFDVKD. The CDR3 sequence is CATSERGNGNTIYF. The CDR3 DNA sequence: TGTGCCACCAGTGAGCGGGGAAATGGAAACACCATATATTTT.

This chain connects TRBV7-5 to TRBJ1-1; TRBD1 is the table's D call, not checked against the DNA. TRBV7-5 is an annotated pseudogene. The CDR3 contains 14 residues. CDR3 sequence (DNA): TGTGTCAGAAGCTTGGGACAGGGGGCCGGTGAAGCTTTCTTT. This translates into CVRSLGQGAGEAFF.

Details on this clone: One junction end disagrees with the germline gene, perhaps due to a read error. The chain uses TRBV15 and TRBJ1-1; the D is unclear. Germline values: CDR1 LNHNV, CDR2 YYDKDF (reference sequence). The CDR3 has 13 amino acids. For the CDR3, the DNA is TGTGCCACCAGCGGAGACGGTAACACTGAAGCTTTCTTT. Protein sequence: CATSGDGNTEAFF.

This chain uses TRBV11-3 with TRBJ2-3; 15 positions match TRBD2. The J segment lost 5 bases and the V segment lost 2 bases, leaving 11 bases of the junction unmatched. The CDR3 contains 19 residues. The V gene's germline CDR1 is SGHNT and CDR2 YENEEA. The chain's CDR3 is CASSLSSGLAGGRGDTQYF. The CDR3 DNA follows: TGTGCCAGCAGCTTAAGTTCGGGACTAGCGGGGGGTAGGGGAGATACGCAGTATTTT.

V gene TRBV7-2 combines with J gene TRBJ2-7; TRBD2 aligns across 8 bases. After removal of 5 bases from V and 3 bases from J, the junction contained 12 bases not matched to a gene. The germline CDR1 and CDR2 sequences are SGHTA and FQGNSA. This CDR3 comprises 16 residues. CDR3 bases: TGTGCCAGCAGCCCATCGAGCGGGAGCAATAACTACGAGCAGTACTTC. Amino acids: CASSPSSGSNNYEQYF.

The sample holds one count of this clone. The rearrangement links TRBV6-5 to TRBJ1-2, with 7 bases fitting TRBD1. J lost 6 bases, V lost 0 bases, and 10 bases had no gene match. Germline assignment: CDR1 MNHEY and CDR2 SVGAGI. The CDR3 consists of 16 residues. The CDR3 DNA follows: TGTGCCAGCAGTTACTCTACGTTGGACAGGTACCATGGCTACACCTTC. Its translation is CASSYSTLDRYHGYTF.

V is TRBV25-1 and J is TRBJ2-7, with 7 positions matching TRBD1. V dropped 2 bases and J dropped 1; count of bases not matched to a gene: 8. Germline loops: CDR1 MGHDK, CDR2 SYGVNS. This CDR3 contains 16 residues. The CDR3 DNA reads TGTGCCAGCAGTGAAAACACCGGGACAGCGTCCTACGAGCAGTACTTC. It is translated as CASSENTGTASYEQYF.

V usage is TRBV6-6 and J usage is TRBJ2-1; 7 bases are shared with TRBD2. Germline lookup yields CDR1 MNHNY and CDR2 SVGAGI (reference sequence). J gave up 7 bases and V 2 bases, and 2 bases lay outside the gene matches. The CDR3 contains 13 residues. CDR3 coding DNA: TGTGCCAGCAGTTACGGGGGGGGGAATGAGCAGTTCTTC. It specifies CASSYGGGNEQFF.